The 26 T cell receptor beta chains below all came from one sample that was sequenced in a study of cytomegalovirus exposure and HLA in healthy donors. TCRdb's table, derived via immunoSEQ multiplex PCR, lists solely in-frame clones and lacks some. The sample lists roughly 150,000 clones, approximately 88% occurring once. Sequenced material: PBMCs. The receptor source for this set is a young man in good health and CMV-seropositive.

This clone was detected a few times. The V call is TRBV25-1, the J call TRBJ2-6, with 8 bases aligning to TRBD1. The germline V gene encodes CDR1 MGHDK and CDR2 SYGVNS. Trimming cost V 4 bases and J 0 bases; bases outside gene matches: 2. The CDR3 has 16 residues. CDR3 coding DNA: TGTGCCAGCAGTGGACAGGGGAGCTCTGGGGCCAACGTCCTGACTTTC. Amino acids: CASSGQGSSGANVLTF.

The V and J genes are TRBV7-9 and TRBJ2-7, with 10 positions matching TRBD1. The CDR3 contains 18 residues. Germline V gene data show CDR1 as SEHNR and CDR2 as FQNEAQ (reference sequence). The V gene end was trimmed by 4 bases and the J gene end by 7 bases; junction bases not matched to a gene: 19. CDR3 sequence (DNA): TGTGCCAGCAGCTCCCCCCGGGGGGGGGACAGGGGCCTTCGAGAGCAGTACTTC. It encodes CASSSPRGGDRGLREQYF.

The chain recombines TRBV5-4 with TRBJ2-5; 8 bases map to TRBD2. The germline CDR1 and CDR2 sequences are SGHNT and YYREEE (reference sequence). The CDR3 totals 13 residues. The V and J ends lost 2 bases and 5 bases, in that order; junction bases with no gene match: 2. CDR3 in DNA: TGTGCCAGCAGCTTACGGGGGGGCGAGACCCAGTACTTC. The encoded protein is CASSLRGGETQYF.

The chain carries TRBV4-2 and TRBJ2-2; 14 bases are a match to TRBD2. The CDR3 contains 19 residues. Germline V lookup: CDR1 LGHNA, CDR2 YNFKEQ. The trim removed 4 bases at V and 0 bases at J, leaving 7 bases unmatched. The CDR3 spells CASSPRTSGRTANTGELFF. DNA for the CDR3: TGTGCCAGCAGCCCACGGACTAGCGGGAGGACCGCGAACACCGGGGAGCTGTTTTTT.

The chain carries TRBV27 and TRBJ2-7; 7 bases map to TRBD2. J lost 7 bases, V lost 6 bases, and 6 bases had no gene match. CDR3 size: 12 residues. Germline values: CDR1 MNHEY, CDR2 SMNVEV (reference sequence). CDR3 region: CASSYTRGEQYF. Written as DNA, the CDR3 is TGTGCCAGCAGCTATACGCGGGGGGAGCAGTACTTC.

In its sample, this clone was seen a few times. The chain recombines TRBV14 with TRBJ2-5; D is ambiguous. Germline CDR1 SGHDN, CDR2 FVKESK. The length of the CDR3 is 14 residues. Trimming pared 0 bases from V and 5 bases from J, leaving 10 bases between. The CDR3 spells CASSQELRRETQYF. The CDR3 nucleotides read TGTGCCAGCAGCCAAGAGCTTCGCCGGGAGACCCAGTACTTC.

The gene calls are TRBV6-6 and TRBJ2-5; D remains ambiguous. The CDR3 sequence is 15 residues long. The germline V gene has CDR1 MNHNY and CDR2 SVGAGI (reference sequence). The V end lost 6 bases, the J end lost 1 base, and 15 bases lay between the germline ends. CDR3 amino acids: CASRPSAGIQETQYF. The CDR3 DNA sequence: TGTGCCAGCAGACCCTCGGCAGGCATCCAAGAGACCCAGTACTTC.

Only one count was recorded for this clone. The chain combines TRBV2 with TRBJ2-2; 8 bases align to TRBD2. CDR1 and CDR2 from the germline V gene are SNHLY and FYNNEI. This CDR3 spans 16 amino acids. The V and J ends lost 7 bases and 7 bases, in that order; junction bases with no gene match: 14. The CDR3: CASMGASGPRDGELFF. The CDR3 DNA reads TGTGCCAGCATGGGGGCTAGCGGGCCCCGAGACGGGGAGCTGTTTTTT.

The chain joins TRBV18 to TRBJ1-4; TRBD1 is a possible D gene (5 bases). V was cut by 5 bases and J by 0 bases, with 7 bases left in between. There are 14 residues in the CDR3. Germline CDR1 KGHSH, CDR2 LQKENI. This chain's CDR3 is CASSGGATNEKLFF. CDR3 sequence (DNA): TGTGCCAGCTCAGGAGGGGCAACTAATGAAAAACTGTTTTTT.

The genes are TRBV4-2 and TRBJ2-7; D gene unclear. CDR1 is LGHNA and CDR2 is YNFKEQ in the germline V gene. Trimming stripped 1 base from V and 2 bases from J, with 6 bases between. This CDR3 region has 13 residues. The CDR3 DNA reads TGTGCCAGCAGCCAAGGACGGGCCTACGAGCAGTACTTC. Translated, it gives CASSQGRAYEQYF.

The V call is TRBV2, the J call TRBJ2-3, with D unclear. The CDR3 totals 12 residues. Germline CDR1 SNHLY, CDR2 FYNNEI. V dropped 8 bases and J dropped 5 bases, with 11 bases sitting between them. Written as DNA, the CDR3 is TGTGCCAGCCGATTATCGGGAGATACGCAGTATTTT. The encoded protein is CASRLSGDTQYF.

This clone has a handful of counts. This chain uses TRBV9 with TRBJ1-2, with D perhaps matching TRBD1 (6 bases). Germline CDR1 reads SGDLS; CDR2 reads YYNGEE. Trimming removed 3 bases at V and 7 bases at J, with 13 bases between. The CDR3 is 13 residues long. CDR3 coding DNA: TGTGCCAGCAGCGGAGGACAGCCCCCTGGCTACACCTTC. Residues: CASSGGQPPGYTF.

In DNA form, the CDR3 reads TGTGCCAGCAGTCGGGGACAGGGAGGCCTTGAAGCTTTCTTT. Translation: CASSRGQGGLEAFF. The chain couples TRBV28 to TRBJ1-1, with 9 bases fitting TRBD1. Germline values: CDR1 MDHEN, CDR2 SYDVKM. The CDR3 spans 14 residues. V gave up 5 bases and J gave up 7 bases; unmatched junction bases: 8.

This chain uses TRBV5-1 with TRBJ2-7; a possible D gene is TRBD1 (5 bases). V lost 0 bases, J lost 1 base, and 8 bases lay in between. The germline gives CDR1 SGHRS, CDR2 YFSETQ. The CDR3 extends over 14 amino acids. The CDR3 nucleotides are TGCGCCAGCAGCTTGGTTCAGGGTTCCTACGAGCAGTACTTC. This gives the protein CASSLVQGSYEQYF.

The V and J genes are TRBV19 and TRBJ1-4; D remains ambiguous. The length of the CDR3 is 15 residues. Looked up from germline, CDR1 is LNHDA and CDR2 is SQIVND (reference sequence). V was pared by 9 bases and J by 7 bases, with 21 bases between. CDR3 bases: TGTGCCAGCGGGGAGGACGTCGTAGTTCGTGAAAAACTGTTTTTT. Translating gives CASGEDVVVREKLFF.

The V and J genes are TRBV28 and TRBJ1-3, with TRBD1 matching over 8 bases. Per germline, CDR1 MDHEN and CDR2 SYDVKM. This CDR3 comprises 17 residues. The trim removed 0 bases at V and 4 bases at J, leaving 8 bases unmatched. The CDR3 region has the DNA TGTGCCAGCAGTTTATGGCTCCGGACAGGGCAAGGAAACACCATATATTTT. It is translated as CASSLWLRTGQGNTIYF.

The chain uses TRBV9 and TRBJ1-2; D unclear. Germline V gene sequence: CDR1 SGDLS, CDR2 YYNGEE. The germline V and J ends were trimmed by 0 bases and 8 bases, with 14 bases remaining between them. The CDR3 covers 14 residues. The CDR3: CASSVAGGRLGYTF. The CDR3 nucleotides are TGTGCCAGCAGCGTAGCGGGAGGTCGATTAGGCTACACCTTC.

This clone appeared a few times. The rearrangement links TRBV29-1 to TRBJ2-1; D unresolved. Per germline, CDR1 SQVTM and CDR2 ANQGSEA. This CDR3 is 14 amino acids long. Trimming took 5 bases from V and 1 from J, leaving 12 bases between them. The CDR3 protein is CSVSGSVSYNEQFF. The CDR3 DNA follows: TGCAGCGTTTCAGGTAGTGTATCCTACAATGAGCAGTTCTTC.

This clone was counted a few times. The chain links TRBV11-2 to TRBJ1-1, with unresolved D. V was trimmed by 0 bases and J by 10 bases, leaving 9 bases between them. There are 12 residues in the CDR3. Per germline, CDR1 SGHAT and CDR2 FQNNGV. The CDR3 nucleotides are TGTGCCAGCAGCTTAGAATCTTTTCGAGCTTTCTTT. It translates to CASSLESFRAFF. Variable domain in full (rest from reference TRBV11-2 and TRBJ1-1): EAGVAQSPRYKIIEKRQSVAFWCNPISGHATLYWYQQILGQGPKLLIQFQNNGVVDDSQLPKDRFSAERLKGVDSTLKIQPAKLEDSAVYLCASSLESFRAFFGQGTRLTVV.

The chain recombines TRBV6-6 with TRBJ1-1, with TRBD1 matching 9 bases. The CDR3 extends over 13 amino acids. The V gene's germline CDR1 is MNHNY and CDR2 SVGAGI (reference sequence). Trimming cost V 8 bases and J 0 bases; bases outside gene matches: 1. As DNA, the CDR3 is TGTGCCAGCGGACAGGGGTTGAACACTGAAGCTTTCTTT. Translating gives CASGQGLNTEAFF.

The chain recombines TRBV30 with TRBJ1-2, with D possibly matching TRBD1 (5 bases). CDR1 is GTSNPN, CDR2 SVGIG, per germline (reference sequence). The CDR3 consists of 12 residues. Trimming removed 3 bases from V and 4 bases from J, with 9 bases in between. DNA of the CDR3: TGTGCCTGGAGAAGGGGTAGCTATGGCTACACCTTC. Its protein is CAWRRGSYGYTF. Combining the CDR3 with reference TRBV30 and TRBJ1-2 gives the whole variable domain SQTIHQWPATLVQPVGSPLSLECTVEGTSNPNLYWYRQAAGRGLQLLFYSVGIGQISSEVPQNLSASRPQDRQFILSSKKLLLSDSGFYLCAWRRGSYGYTFGSGTRLTVV.

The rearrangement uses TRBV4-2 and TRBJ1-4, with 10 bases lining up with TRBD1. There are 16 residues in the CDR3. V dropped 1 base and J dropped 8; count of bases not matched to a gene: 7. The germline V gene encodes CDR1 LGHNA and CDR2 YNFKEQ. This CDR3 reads CASSQGPGQGKEKLFF. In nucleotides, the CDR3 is TGTGCCAGCAGCCAAGGCCCGGGACAGGGGAAGGAAAAACTGTTTTTT.

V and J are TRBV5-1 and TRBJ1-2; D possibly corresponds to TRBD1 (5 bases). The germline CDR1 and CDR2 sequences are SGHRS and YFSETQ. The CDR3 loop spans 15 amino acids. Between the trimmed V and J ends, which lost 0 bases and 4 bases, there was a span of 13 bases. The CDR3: CASSLALGGSYGYTF. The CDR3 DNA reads TGCGCCAGCAGCTTGGCTTTGGGGGGATCCTATGGCTACACCTTC.

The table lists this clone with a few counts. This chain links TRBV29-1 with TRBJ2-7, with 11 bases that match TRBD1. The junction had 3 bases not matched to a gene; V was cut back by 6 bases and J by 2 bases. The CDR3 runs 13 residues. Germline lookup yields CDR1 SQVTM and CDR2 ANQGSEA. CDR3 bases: TGCAGCGTCTTGGGACAGGGGGCCTACGAGCAGTACTTC. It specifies CSVLGQGAYEQYF.

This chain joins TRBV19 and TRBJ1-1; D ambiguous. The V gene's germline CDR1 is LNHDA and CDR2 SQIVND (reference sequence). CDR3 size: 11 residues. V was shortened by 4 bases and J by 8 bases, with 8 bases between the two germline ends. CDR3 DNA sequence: TGTGCCAGTAGTAAACGGAGAGAAGCTTTCTTT. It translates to CASSKRREAFF.

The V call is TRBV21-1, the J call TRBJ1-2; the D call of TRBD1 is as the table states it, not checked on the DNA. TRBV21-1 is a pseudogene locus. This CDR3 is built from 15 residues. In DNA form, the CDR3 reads TGTGCCAGCAGCTCACCGACAGGGAATACCTATGGCTACACCTTC. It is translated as CASSSPTGNTYGYTF.